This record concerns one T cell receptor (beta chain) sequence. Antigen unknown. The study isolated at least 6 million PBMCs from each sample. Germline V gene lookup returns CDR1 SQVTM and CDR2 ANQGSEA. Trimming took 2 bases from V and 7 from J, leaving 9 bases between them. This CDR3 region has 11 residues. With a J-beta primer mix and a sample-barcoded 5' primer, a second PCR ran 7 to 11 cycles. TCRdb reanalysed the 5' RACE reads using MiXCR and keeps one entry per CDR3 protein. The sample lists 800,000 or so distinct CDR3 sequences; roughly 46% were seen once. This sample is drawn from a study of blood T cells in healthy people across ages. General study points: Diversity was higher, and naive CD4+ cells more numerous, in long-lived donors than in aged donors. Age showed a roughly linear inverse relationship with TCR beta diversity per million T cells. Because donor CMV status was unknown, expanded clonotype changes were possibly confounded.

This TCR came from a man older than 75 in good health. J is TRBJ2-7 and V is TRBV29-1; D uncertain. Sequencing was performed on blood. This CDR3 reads CSVEPMGEQYF. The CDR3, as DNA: TGCAGCGTTGAACCGATGGGGGAGCAGTACTTC.